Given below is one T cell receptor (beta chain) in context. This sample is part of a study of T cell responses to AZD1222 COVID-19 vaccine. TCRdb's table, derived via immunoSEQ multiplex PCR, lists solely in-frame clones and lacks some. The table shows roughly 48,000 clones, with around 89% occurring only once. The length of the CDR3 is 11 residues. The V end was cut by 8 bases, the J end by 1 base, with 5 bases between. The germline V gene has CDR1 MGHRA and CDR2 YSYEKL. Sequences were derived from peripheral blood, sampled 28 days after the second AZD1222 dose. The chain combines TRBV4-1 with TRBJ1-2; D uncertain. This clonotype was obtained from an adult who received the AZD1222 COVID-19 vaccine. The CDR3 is CASAGNYGYTF. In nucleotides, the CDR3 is TGCGCCAGCGCCGGTAACTATGGCTACACCTTC.